These T cell receptor beta chains were read from a single sample in a study of T-cell memory formation after mild COVID-19. TCRdb independently ran MiXCR on the 5' RACE reads; one entry per CDR3 protein. This table has roughly 170,000 distinct CDR3 sequences, about 18% appearing once. The sample taken for sequencing was PBMCs or a T cell subset sorted from them (not recorded which). These receptors all stem from a man younger than 35 who had mild COVID-19 (a few samples of this study predate the infection). Cell type and time point are not known. CDR3s include the opening cysteine and the closing phenylalanine or tryptophan. A D gene is named only where the DNA matches it firmly. Where a row states a size, it is once, few, many or the class of an expanded clone; other rows omit it.

NA,TRBJ2-3,NA,TRBV5-1,TGCGCCAGCAGCACAGAACCTGATACGCAGTATTTT,CASSTEPDTQYF
NA,TRBJ1-1,few,TRBV5-1,TGCGCCAGCAGCTTGGGGCGGACAGCGAACACTGAAGCTTTCTTT,CASSLGRTANTEAFF
TRBD1,TRBJ1-1,NA,TRBV10-3,TGTGCCATCAAAAGACAGGGGCTAGACACTGAAGCTTTCTTT,CAIKRQGLDTEAFF
TRBD1,TRBJ1-5,NA,TRBV7-3,TGTGCCAGCAGCCCAGACAGGGTGGGGACTAGCAATCAGCCCCAGCATTTT,CASSPDRVGTSNQPQHF
NA,TRBJ1-3,NA,TRBV15,TGTGCCACCAGCAGAGATCCGGGGGCACTCTCTGGAAACACCATATATTTT,CATSRDPGALSGNTIYF
NA,TRBJ1-2,few,TRBV12-3/TRBV12-4,TGTGCCAGCAGTTCTCGACGCAGGGGAATCATCTATGGCTACACCTTC,CASSSRRRGIIYGYTF
NA,TRBJ2-1,NA,TRBV4-1,TGCGCCAGCCAAGCCATGGGGGGGGCCTATGAGCAGTTCTTC,CASQAMGGAYEQFF
TRBD1,TRBJ2-2,few,TRBV12-3/TRBV12-4,TGTGCCAGCAGTTTCCATCCGGGACAGGGGGCTGATTCGCCTACCGGGGAGCTGTTTTTT,CASSFHPGQGADSPTGELFF
TRBD1,TRBJ1-1,NA,TRBV5-1,TGCGCCAGCAGCGCTTGGACAGGGGGTTACACTGAAGCTTTCTTT,CASSAWTGGYTEAFF
NA,TRBJ2-3,NA,TRBV5-1,TGCGCCAGCAGCTTGGGGGAAATCACAGATACGCAGTATTTT,CASSLGEITDTQYF
NA,TRBJ1-4,NA,TRBV3-1,TGTGCCAGCAGCCAAGTGCTAGTTACCTTCGGCGAAAAACTGTTTTTT,CASSQVLVTFGEKLFF
TRBD1,TRBJ2-3,NA,TRBV20-1,TGCAGTGCTGGGACAGGGGGCAAACTATCGGATACGCAGTATTTT,CSAGTGGKLSDTQYF
TRBD1,TRBJ1-1,few,TRBV7-9,TGTGCCAGCAGACGAACAGGGGGAACTGAAGCTTTCTTT,CASRRTGGTEAFF
NA,TRBJ2-3,NA,TRBV2,TGTGCCAGCAGTTCACGACAGTGGGGCACAGATACGCAGTATTTT,CASSSRQWGTDTQYF
NA,TRBJ2-3,NA,TRBV9,TGTGCCAGCAGCGTAGTAACAGATACGCAGTATTTT,CASSVVTDTQYF
NA,TRBJ2-5,many,TRBV9,TGTGCCAGCAGCCGGGGGGCTCTTGAGACCCAGTACTTC,CASSRGALETQYF
TRBD1,TRBJ1-1,NA,TRBV5-1,TGCGCCAGCAGCTTGTTCGGGACAGGTGGGACTGAAGCTTTCTTT,CASSLFGTGGTEAFF
NA,TRBJ2-5,few,TRBV6-1,TGTGCCACCAGCCTCTTCGCGGAGGGGACCCAGTACTTC,CATSLFAEGTQYF
NA,TRBJ1-6,NA,TRBV12-3/TRBV12-4,TGTGCCAGCAGTCTCAGACATCTATCACCCCTCCACTTT,CASSLRHLSPLHF
TRBD1,TRBJ2-7,many,TRBV5-1,TGCGCCAGCACGTGGACAGGGGGCTCCTACGAGCAGTACTTC,CASTWTGGSYEQYF
NA,TRBJ2-7,NA,TRBV7-9,TGTGCCAGCAGACAGGACAGCCTTTACGAGCAGTACTTC,CASRQDSLYEQYF
TRBD1,TRBJ1-4,many,TRBV7-2,TGTGCCAGCAAAAAGGGGGCCTATGAAAAACTGTTTTTT,CASKKGAYEKLFF
TRBD2,TRBJ2-2,NA,TRBV4-3,TGCGCCAGCAGCCAATTAGCGGGGGATATCACCGGGGAGCTGTTTTTT,CASSQLAGDITGELFF
NA,TRBJ2-5,NA,TRBV7-2,TGTGCCAGCAGCTTCCATGCTAGGACCCAGTACTTC,CASSFHARTQYF
NA,TRBJ1-6,few,TRBV27,TGTGCCAGCAGTGTGCAGAGCTCCTATAATTCACCCCTCCACTTT,CASSVQSSYNSPLHF
TRBD2,TRBJ2-2,NA,TRBV7-9,TGTGCCAGCAGCTCGACTAGCGGTCCCCTTATAACCGGGGAGCTGTTTTTT,CASSSTSGPLITGELFF
TRBD2,TRBJ2-3,few,TRBV20-1,TGCAGTGCTGGAACGGGGGGGTATAGCACAGATACGCAGTATTTT,CSAGTGGYSTDTQYF
NA,TRBJ2-3,NA,TRBV4-1,TGCGCCAGCAGCCAAGAACAGCGGCCAAGCACAGATACGCAGTATTTT,CASSQEQRPSTDTQYF
NA,TRBJ2-5,few,TRBV9,TGTGCCAGCAGCGTAGCACAGGGAGGGGAGACCCAGTACTTC,CASSVAQGGETQYF
TRBD1,TRBJ2-7,many,TRBV11-3,TGTGCCAGCAGCTTAGAGTCAGGGGGCGAGCAGTACTTC,CASSLESGGEQYF
TRBD1,TRBJ1-5,few,TRBV7-9,TGTGCCAGCAGCCCTACGACAGGGGTGCAGCCCCAGCATTTT,CASSPTTGVQPQHF
NA,TRBJ2-4,NA,TRBV7-2,TGTGCCAGCAGCCCTGGAGGAAGGGACATTCAGTACTTC,CASSPGGRDIQYF
TRBD1,TRBJ2-5,few,TRBV7-2,TGTGCCAGCAGCTCAAACAGGGGAGAGACCCAGTACTTC,CASSSNRGETQYF
NA,TRBJ2-5,NA,TRBV10-3,TGTGCCATCAGTGGAAGGACACAAGAGACCCAGTACTTC,CAISGRTQETQYF
TRBD2,TRBJ2-3,NA,TRBV6-6,TGTGCCAGCAGCTACGGGCTAGCGGCTCGCACAGATACGCAGTATTTT,CASSYGLAARTDTQYF
TRBD2,TRBJ2-7,few,TRBV5-1,TGCGCCAGCAGCTCGAGCGGGGGGATTCATTACGAGCAGTACTTC,CASSSSGGIHYEQYF
NA,TRBJ2-7,NA,TRBV6-5,TGTGCCAGCAGTTACTCAGGGTCGAGCTCCTACGAGCAGTACTTC,CASSYSGSSSYEQYF
NA,TRBJ1-5,few,TRBV7-8,TGTGCCAGCAGCTTAGGGCCCTTGGGGTCGGGCAATCAGCCCCAGCATTTT,CASSLGPLGSGNQPQHF
TRBD1,TRBJ1-1,NA,TRBV5-1,TGCGCCAGCGGGACAGATATGAACACTGAAGCTTTCTTT,CASGTDMNTEAFF
NA,TRBJ2-2,few,TRBV3-1,TGTGCCAGCAGACTAGGGGCCGGGGAGCTGTTTTTT,CASRLGAGELFF
TRBD1,TRBJ2-5,NA,TRBV7-2,TGTGCCTCCCGGAGTTCAGGGGGCAGGATGGAGACCCAGTACTTC,CASRSSGGRMETQYF
NA,TRBJ1-2,NA,TRBV7-3,TGTGCCAGCAGCTTAGGGGGCGCAGGGTATGGCTACACCTTC,CASSLGGAGYGYTF
TRBD1,TRBJ1-6,NA,TRBV20-1,TGCAGTGCTAGGGGGGTGGGGACAGGGAATTCACCCCTCCACTTT,CSARGVGTGNSPLHF
NA,TRBJ1-5,NA,TRBV28,TGTGCCAGCAGTTTACCATCCCAGCCCCAGCATTTT,CASSLPSQPQHF
TRBD2,TRBJ2-1,NA,TRBV5-4,TGTGCCAGCAGCTTCATGCGGGGGTTGGGCAATGAGCAGTTCTTC,CASSFMRGLGNEQFF
NA,TRBJ1-1,NA,TRBV3-1,TGTGCCAGCAGCCAAGTCGGACAGAACACTGAAGCTTTCTTT,CASSQVGQNTEAFF
TRBD1,TRBJ2-1,few,TRBV15,TGTGCCACCAGCGGGGTGGACAGGGGCATCAATGAGCAGTTCTTC,CATSGVDRGINEQFF
NA,TRBJ2-3,NA,TRBV9,TGTGCCAGCAGCGTAGCTAGCAGGGAAGATACGCAGTATTTT,CASSVASREDTQYF
NA,TRBJ1-2,NA,TRBV5-1,TGCGCCAGCGGAGAGAACAGGGATGGCTACACCTTC,CASGENRDGYTF
TRBD1,TRBJ2-2,few,TRBV5-1,TGCGCCAGCAGCCAGGATCCTGGGACAGAGAACACCGGGGAGCTGTTTTTT,CASSQDPGTENTGELFF
NA,TRBJ2-3,few,TRBV27,TGTGCCAGCAGTTTACTCCAGGCAGATACGCAGTATTTT,CASSLLQADTQYF
TRBD1,TRBJ2-2,many,TRBV5-1,TGCGCCAGCAGCGGAACCGGGACAGTGAGCACCGGGGAGCTGTTTTTT,CASSGTGTVSTGELFF
TRBD1,TRBJ2-2,NA,TRBV5-6,TGTGCCAGCAGCCCCTACGACAGGGCGAACACCGGGGAGCTGTTTTTT,CASSPYDRANTGELFF
NA,TRBJ2-7,many,TRBV6-6,TGTGCCAGCGCGGTTCCCAACTCCTACGAGCAGTACTTC,CASAVPNSYEQYF
TRBD2,TRBJ2-5,few,TRBV5-1,TGCGCCAGCAGCGTTACGGGACTAGCGGAAGAGACCCAGTACTTC,CASSVTGLAEETQYF